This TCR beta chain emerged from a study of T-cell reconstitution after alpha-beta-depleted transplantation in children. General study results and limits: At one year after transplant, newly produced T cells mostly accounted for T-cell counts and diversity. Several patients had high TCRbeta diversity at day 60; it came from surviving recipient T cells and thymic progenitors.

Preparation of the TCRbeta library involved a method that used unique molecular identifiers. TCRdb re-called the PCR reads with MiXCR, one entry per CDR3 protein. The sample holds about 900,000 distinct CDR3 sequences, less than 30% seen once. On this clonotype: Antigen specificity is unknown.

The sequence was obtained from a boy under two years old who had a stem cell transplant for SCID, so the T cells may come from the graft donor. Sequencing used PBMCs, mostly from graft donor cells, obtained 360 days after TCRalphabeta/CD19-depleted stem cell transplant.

CDR3 protein: CASSDFDQYF. The CDR3 bases are TGTGCCAGCAGTGACTTCGACCAGTACTTC. The V and J genes are TRBV2 and TRBJ2-7, with no clear D. Per the germline V gene, CDR1 is SNHLY and CDR2 is FYNNEI. CDR3 length: 10 amino acids. Trimming shortened V by 3 bases and J by 10 bases, and 7 bases separated the two germline ends.